A single sample is the source of the 12 T cell receptor beta chains below, sequenced in a study of post-analysis software for immune sequencing data. Study-wide findings and caveats: When patients were compared with controls, a handful of TRBV segments were more frequent, TRBV5-6, TRBV5-1 and TRBV20-1 among them.

For these receptors, no antigen is known. Carried by the TCR beta cDNA libraries were unique molecular identifiers. TCRdb reprocessed the PCR reads with MiXCR, giving one entry per CDR3 protein. The sample holds around 190,000 distinct CDR3 sequences, 25% to 35% seen once. The sample was blood. Receptors originate from a girl aged 2-17 years with multiple sclerosis.

Comments on this clonotype: A read error is possible here, since a much larger clone lies one base away. The chain recombines TRBV20-1 with TRBJ2-2; TRBD1 matches at 7 bases. Germline values: CDR1 DFQATT, CDR2 SNEGSKA (reference sequence). The CDR3 totals 14 residues. The CDR3 DNA reads TGCGGTGCTGGGGGACAGTTGAACACCGGGGAGCTGTTTTTT. This sequence encodes CGAGGQLNTGELFF.

The chain carries TRBV5-1 and TRBJ2-1; TRBD2 agrees at 11 bases. V dropped 7 bases and J dropped 8; count of bases not matched to a gene: 20. Germline CDR1 SGHRS, CDR2 YFSETQ. The CDR3 loop spans 18 amino acids. Here the CDR3 DNA reads TGCGCCAGCTTCCGGACAGGGATGGTACTAGCGGGAGAGCATGAGCAGTTCTTC. This sequence encodes CASFRTGMVLAGEHEQFF.

This clonotype was seen repeatedly, ten times or more. The V call is TRBV29-1, the J call TRBJ1-2; possibly TRBD1 for D (5 bases). CDR3 size: 14 residues. CDR1 and CDR2 from the germline V gene are SQVTM and ANQGSEA. Between the trimmed V and J ends, which lost 5 bases and 5 bases, there was a span of 18 bases. CDR3 residues: CSVRAPGTEYGYTF. CDR3 in DNA: TGCAGCGTTAGGGCCCCAGGGACGGAGTATGGCTACACCTTC.

This clonotype was counted once. This may be a read error: a much more frequent sequence differs by one nucleotide. V gene TRBV7-3 combines with J gene TRBJ2-7; D is ambiguous. CDR1 and CDR2 from the germline V gene are SGHTA and FQGTGA. This CDR3 region has 15 residues. DNA of the CDR3: TGTACCAGCAGCTTATACCACAGATATACCTACGAGCAGTACTTC. Encoded protein: CTSSLYHRYTYEQYF.

This clonotype appeared once. The genes are TRBV9 and TRBJ2-4; the D gene is possibly TRBD1 (6 bases). CDR1 and CDR2 from the germline V gene are SGDLS and YYNGEE. This CDR3 contains 17 residues. Trimming cost V 0 bases and J 7 bases, with 20 bases left between them. The CDR3, as DNA: TGTGCCAGCAGCGTAGGAATCAGTGGGCAGGGGAACAACATTCAGTACTTC. It translates to CASSVGISGQGNNIQYF. The entire variable domain, with the rest obtained from reference TRBV9 and TRBJ2-4, is as follows: DSGVTQTPKHLITATGQRVTLRCSPRSGDLSVYWYQQSLDQGLQFLIQYYNGEERAKGNILERFSAQQFPDLHSELNLSSLELGDSALYFCASSVGISGQGNNIQYFGAGTRLSVL.

This clonotype was counted ten times or more. CDR3 sequence reads: CASSDLRGGPNSPLHF. DNA of the CDR3: TGTGCCAGCAGCGACCTCCGGGGGGGGCCTAATTCACCCCTCCACTTT. The chain is built from TRBV5-6 and TRBJ1-6; D might be TRBD1 (6 bases). V was trimmed by 4 bases and J by 6 bases, leaving 17 bases between them. Germline V CDR1 and CDR2: SGHDT, YYEEEE. CDR3 length: 16 residues.

This clonotype was counted only a few times. J is TRBJ1-2 and V is TRBV6-5; the D gene is possibly TRBD1 (5 bases). The CDR3 runs to 13 residues. Trimming stripped 6 bases from V and 6 bases from J, with 14 bases between. Germline V gives CDR1 MNHEY, CDR2 SVGAGI. The CDR3 nucleotides are TGTGCCAGCAGGAGGAGGTGGGGGGATGGCTACACCTTC. It specifies CASRRRWGDGYTF.

The V call is TRBV5-1, the J call TRBJ1-4; TRBD1 aligns across 9 bases. Per germline, CDR1 SGHRS and CDR2 YFSETQ. Trimming cost V 2 bases and J 0 bases; bases outside gene matches: 11. The CDR3 consists of 19 residues. The CDR3 DNA sequence: TGCGCCAGCAGCTTATCGGGACAGGGAAACCTTGCAACTAATGAAAAACTGTTTTTT. It translates to CASSLSGQGNLATNEKLFF. Full variable domain (rest looked up from reference TRBV5-1 and TRBJ1-4): KAGVTQTPRYLIKTRGQQVTLSCSPISGHRSVSWYQQTPGQGLQFLFEYFSETQRNKGNFPGRFSGRQFSNSRSEMNVSTLELGDSALYLCASSLSGQGNLATNEKLFFGSGTQLSVL.

This clonotype has ten or more counts. This chain connects TRBV20-1 to TRBJ2-7; TRBD2 aligns across 14 bases. The germline CDR1 and CDR2 sequences are DFQATT and SNEGSKA (reference sequence). V lost 6 bases, J lost 4 bases, and 14 bases stayed unmatched. The CDR3 is 17 residues long. This CDR3 reads CSAGTGTSGRAGYEQYF. CDR3 in DNA: TGCAGTGCAGGGACCGGGACTAGCGGGAGAGCGGGGTACGAGCAGTACTTC.

On this clonotype itself: This may come from a read error, since a much larger clone is one base off. The gene calls are TRBV7-9 and TRBJ2-1, with D perhaps TRBD1 or TRBD2 (5 bases each). The V gene lost 5 bases and the J gene lost 6 bases, with 20 bases spanning the gap. CDR3 length: 16 amino acids. The germline V gene has CDR1 SEHNR and CDR2 FQNEAQ (reference sequence). Here the CDR3 reads CASSPGGSSGGNEQFF. CDR3 sequence (DNA): TGTGCCAGCAGCCCAGGTGGGTCATCTGGGGGCAATGAGCAGTTCTTC.

This clonotype was recorded many times. This chain uses TRBV6-5 with TRBJ2-3, with 10 bases lining up with TRBD2. The CDR3 runs 14 residues. The trim removed 9 bases at V and 6 bases at J, leaving 9 bases unmatched. Germline V gives CDR1 MNHEY, CDR2 SVGAGI. CDR3 amino acids: CASGFSGRPDTQYF. The CDR3 DNA sequence: TGTGCCAGTGGGTTTAGCGGGAGGCCCGATACGCAGTATTTT.

This clonotype has just one count. The chain recombines TRBV7-9 with TRBJ2-5, with 11 nucleotides matching TRBD2. Germline values: CDR1 SEHNR, CDR2 FQNEAQ (reference sequence). The V segment lost 6 bases and the J segment 11 bases; nucleotides outside the gene matches: 14. This CDR3 comprises 15 residues. CDR3 sequence: CASRGTSGPKGEQYF. In nucleotides, the CDR3 is TGTGCCAGCAGAGGGACTAGCGGTCCTAAGGGGGAGCAGTACTTC. The variable domain in full, with the rest retrieved from reference TRBV7-9 and TRBJ2-5, is DTGVSQNPRHKITKRGQNVTFRCDPISEHNRLYWYRQTLGQGPEFLTYFQNEAQLEKSRLLSDRFSAERPKGSFSTLEIQRTEQGDSAMYLCASRGTSGPKGEQYFGPGTRLLVL.